The next 21 T cell receptor beta chains were all read from a single sample in a study of cytomegalovirus exposure and HLA in healthy donors. Use of 60 Vbeta and 13 Jbeta primers characterized the PCR. This table comes from immunoSEQ multiplex PCR, and its TCRdb copy is limited to in-frame clones, with some not included. The table has some 70,000 clones, approximately 82% seen once. The sequenced sample was PBMCs. The receptor source for this set is a man aged 18 to 30 in good health and CMV-seronegative.

The rearrangement links TRBV27 to TRBJ2-5; possibly TRBD1 for D (6 bases). V lost 4 bases and J lost 2, with 14 bases in between. Germline assignment: CDR1 MNHEY and CDR2 SMNVEV (reference sequence). CDR3 length: 15 residues. The CDR3 DNA reads TGTGCCAGCAGTTCCAGGGGTTTTCGGCAAGAGACCCAGTACTTC. Translation gives CASSSRGFRQETQYF.

This chain connects TRBV19 to TRBJ2-1, with 7 positions matching TRBD1. V shed 7 bases and J 8 bases; nucleotides not matched to a gene: 8. In germline, CDR1 is LNHDA, CDR2 SQIVND (reference sequence). The CDR3 is made up of 13 amino acids. In DNA, the CDR3 is TGTGCCAGTATTAGACAGGGTAACGATGAGCAGTTCTTC. It is translated as CASIRQGNDEQFF. The full variable domain, completed using reference TRBV19 and TRBJ2-1, is DGGITQSPKYLFRKEGQNVTLSCEQNLNHDAMYWYRQDPGQGLRLIYYSQIVNDFQKGDIAEGYSVSREKKESFPLTVTSAQKNPTAFYLCASIRQGNDEQFFGPGTRLTVL.

The chain recombines TRBV10-2 with TRBJ2-2; 7 bases line up with TRBD1. CDR3 length: 15 residues. Germline V lookup: CDR1 WSHSY, CDR2 SAAADI. Trimming cost V 6 bases and J 0 bases; bases outside gene matches: 4. The CDR3 DNA reads as TGCGCCAGCAGGATGACAGGGTCGAACACCGGGGAGCTGTTTTTT. Amino acid sequence: CASRMTGSNTGELFF.

The rearrangement uses TRBV7-8 and TRBJ2-7; 13 bases align to TRBD2. V was pared by 1 base and J by 6 bases, with 0 bases of the junction left unmatched. This CDR3 contains 14 residues. The germline V gene has CDR1 SGHVS and CDR2 FQNEAQ. The CDR3 here is CASSLGTSGSEQYF. The CDR3 nucleotides are TGTGCCAGCAGCTTAGGGACTAGCGGGAGCGAGCAGTACTTC.

The CDR3 here is CASSDSVFRDSNQPQHF. The CDR3 nucleotides are TGTGCCAGCAGTGACTCAGTATTCCGGGATAGCAATCAGCCCCAGCATTTT. The V gene is TRBV2, the J gene TRBJ1-5; D remains ambiguous. CDR3 length: 17 amino acids. V was trimmed by 3 bases and J by 0 bases, leaving 15 bases between them. CDR1 SNHLY and CDR2 FYNNEI come from the germline V gene.

This clone appeared once. The J gene is TRBJ1-2, the V gene TRBV12-5, with D perhaps matching TRBD1 (5 bases). Germline lookup yields CDR1 LGHNT and CDR2 FRNRAP. Trimming removed 6 bases from V and 0 bases from J, with 8 bases in between. The CDR3 length is 13 residues. In DNA form, the CDR3 reads TGTGCTAGTGGCCGGGGGGCTAACTATGGCTACACCTTC. It is translated as CASGRGANYGYTF.

J is TRBJ2-7 and V is TRBV10-3; tentatively, D is TRBD1 (6 bases). Germline assignment: CDR1 ENHRY and CDR2 SYGVKD. The CDR3 covers 11 residues. Trimming removed 6 bases from V and 8 bases from J, with 11 bases in between. CDR3 nucleotides: TGTGCCATCAGGGAAACAGGGAAGCAGTACTTC. It yields the protein CAIRETGKQYF.

This chain connects TRBV7-3 to TRBJ2-2; 9 nucleotides match TRBD1. The ends lost 5 bases at V and 1 base at J; junction bases unmatched: 5. The CDR3 consists of 16 residues. Germline-derived CDR1 and CDR2 are SGHTA and FQGTGA. The CDR3 DNA reads as TGTGCCAGCAGCCGTACAGGGGGCGGGAACACCGGGGAGCTGTTTTTT. This encodes CASSRTGGGNTGELFF.

This sequence joins TRBV27 and TRBJ2-2; 13 bases agree with TRBD2. J lost 1 base, V lost 3 bases, and 8 bases had no gene match. The CDR3 covers 19 residues. Germline V gene data show CDR1 as MNHEY and CDR2 as SMNVEV (reference sequence). The CDR3 nucleotides read TGTGCCAGCAGTTTGTCCGCGACTAGCGGGGGGTTGAACACCGGGGAGCTGTTTTTT. Residues: CASSLSATSGGLNTGELFF.

The chain is built from TRBV5-1 and TRBJ1-1, with 7 bases matching TRBD1. V shed 4 bases, J shed 0 bases, and the junction held 9 bases outside the gene matches. The CDR3 extends over 16 amino acids. Germline loops: CDR1 SGHRS, CDR2 YFSETQ. CDR3: CASSRGTVRLNTEAFF. DNA for the CDR3: TGCGCCAGCAGCAGAGGGACAGTGAGATTGAACACTGAAGCTTTCTTT.

The V call is TRBV27, the J call TRBJ2-7; 8 nucleotides align to TRBD1. Trimming cost V 5 bases and J 6 bases; bases outside gene matches: 9. Per the germline V gene, CDR1 is MNHEY and CDR2 is SMNVEV (reference sequence). This CDR3 has 14 residues. The CDR3 coding sequence is TGTGCCAGCAGTGGGACAGGCTTTCGCGGCGAGCAGTACTTC. Encoded protein: CASSGTGFRGEQYF.

The chain joins TRBV5-1 to TRBJ2-7, with 7 bases fitting TRBD1. Trimming took 0 bases from V and 2 from J; bases not matched to a gene: 5. The CDR3 is made up of 15 amino acids. Germline assignment: CDR1 SGHRS and CDR2 YFSETQ. The CDR3: CASSLEGQQTYEQYF. The CDR3 coding sequence is TGCGCCAGCAGCTTGGAGGGACAGCAGACCTACGAGCAGTACTTC.

The chain is built from TRBV19 and TRBJ1-3; D might be TRBD1 (5 bases). The CDR3 covers 15 residues. Trimming stripped 9 bases from V and 0 bases from J, with 15 bases between. Germline-derived CDR1 and CDR2 are LNHDA and SQIVND (reference sequence). CDR3 protein: CASSRAGISGNTIYF. In DNA form, the CDR3 reads TGTGCCAGCAGCAGGGCGGGGATCTCTGGAAACACCATATATTTT.

The genes are TRBV7-2 and TRBJ2-5; no firm D call. The length of the CDR3 is 13 residues. Germline CDR1 SGHTA, CDR2 FQGNSA. V dropped 0 bases and J dropped 7 bases, with 9 bases sitting between them. The CDR3 reads CASSLAQSGTQYF. CDR3 nucleotides: TGTGCCAGCAGCTTAGCCCAATCAGGGACCCAGTACTTC.

This chain links TRBV27 with TRBJ1-6; 7 bases align to TRBD1. The length of the CDR3 is 15 residues. V was clipped by 0 bases and J by 7 bases; unmatched bases: 3. CDR1 MNHEY and CDR2 SMNVEV come from the germline V gene (reference sequence). The CDR3 region has the DNA TGTGCCAGCAGTTTATCCACAGGGGTAAATTCACCCCTCCACTTT. This translates into CASSLSTGVNSPLHF.

The chain joins TRBV6-5 to TRBJ1-6; the match to TRBD1 covers 8 bases. Germline trimming cut 6 bases from V and 8 bases from J; bases unmatched to any gene: 9. Germline V gene sequence: CDR1 MNHEY, CDR2 SVGAGI. The CDR3 runs to 15 residues. CDR3 nucleotides: TGTGCCAGCAGCCCCCGGGACAGGTCTCATTCACCCCTCCACTTT. Translating it yields CASSPRDRSHSPLHF.

In its sample, this clone was seen a few times. V gene TRBV7-3 combines with J gene TRBJ2-1, with 14 bases matching TRBD2. Germline-derived CDR1 and CDR2 are SGHTA and FQGTGA. The V gene end was trimmed by 5 bases and the J gene end by 8 bases; junction bases not matched to a gene: 5. The CDR3 length is 15 residues. The CDR3: CASSATSGRAHEQFF. The CDR3 coding sequence is TGTGCCAGCAGCGCGACTAGCGGGAGGGCCCATGAGCAGTTCTTC.

J is TRBJ2-7 and V is TRBV6-5; TRBD1 is a possible D gene (6 bases). Germline V gene data show CDR1 as MNHEY and CDR2 as SVGAGI. The CDR3 totals 13 residues. V was shortened by 6 bases and J by 5 bases, with 14 bases between the two germline ends. The chain's CDR3 is CASSPDRRDEQYF. As DNA, the CDR3 is TGTGCCAGCAGCCCCGACAGGCGAGACGAGCAGTACTTC.

The V call is TRBV5-4, the J call TRBJ2-2; 9 bases are shared with TRBD1. The CDR3 contains 14 residues. Germline CDR1 is SGHNT and CDR2 is YYREEE (reference sequence). The junction had 5 bases not matched to a gene; V was cut back by 4 bases and J by 7 bases. In DNA, the CDR3 is TGTGCCAGCAGCCGGGGACAGGGCGGCGGGGAGCTGTTTTTT. As protein: CASSRGQGGGELFF.

This clone was seen only a few times. This chain connects TRBV19 to TRBJ2-7; 10 bases line up with TRBD1. Trimming removed 6 bases from V and 8 bases from J; junction bases left unmatched: 7. Germline V gene lookup returns CDR1 LNHDA and CDR2 SQIVND (reference sequence). The CDR3 is 13 amino acids. CDR3 protein: CASRPGQGYKQYF. CDR3 bases: TGTGCCAGTAGACCGGGACAGGGGTATAAGCAGTACTTC.

In its sample, this clone was seen once. The chain recombines TRBV5-8 with TRBJ2-1; 8 bases fit TRBD2. CDR1 and CDR2 (germline): SGHTS, YDEGEE. The CDR3 totals 15 residues. The trim removed 5 bases at V and 2 bases at J, leaving 6 bases unmatched. The CDR3 coding sequence is TGTGCCAGCAGTGTCGGACTAGCAGCCTACAATGAGCAGTTCTTC. Amino acids: CASSVGLAAYNEQFF.